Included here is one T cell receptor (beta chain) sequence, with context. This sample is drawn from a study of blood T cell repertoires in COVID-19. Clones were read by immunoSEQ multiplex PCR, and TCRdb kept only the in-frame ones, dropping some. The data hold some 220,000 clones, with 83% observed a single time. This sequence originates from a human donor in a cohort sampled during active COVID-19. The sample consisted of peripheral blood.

The CDR3 DNA reads as TGTGCCAGCACCGGAACCAGGGAATCAACGAGGGGCTACACCTTC. Translating gives CASTGTRESTRGYTF. The chain joins TRBV6-6 to TRBJ1-2; D may be TRBD1 (5 bases). CDR3 size: 15 residues. The germline V gene has CDR1 MNHNY and CDR2 SVGAGI (reference sequence). Trimming removed 7 bases from V and 8 bases from J, with 23 bases in between.